This T cell receptor beta chain was observed in a study of T cells of healthy individuals (dated by TCRdb to 2017 to 2018). From cysteine to phenylalanine, the CDR3 is 17 amino acids long. CDR3 DNA only is kept here, 51 bases in frame from base 1. The library was prepared using 5' RACE. The sequencer was an Illumina MiSeq. TCRdb trimmed the raw reads at Q25, called clones with MiXCR and kept productive beta chains. Each CDR3 protein gets just one entry, which takes the most common genes and DNA from the rows behind it. The sample contains some 82,000 distinct CDR3 sequences, 5% of them found a single time. Clones ranked in the top ten supply around 7.6% of the sample. The sample holds many counts of this clonotype. Its recognized antigen is unknown. No much larger clonotype is one base removed from it; base qualities were not supplied.

This clonotype was obtained from a female donor in good health. The sequence joins TRBV21-1 to TRBJ2-1; the table names TRBD1, a call not compared with the DNA. TRBV21-1 is a recognized pseudogene. The CDR3 protein sequence reads: CASSKTLGWGVCDEQFF. The sequenced DNA: TGTGCCAGCAGCAAAACACTGGGTTGGGGCGTTTGCGATGAGCAGTTCTTC.